The entry below gives a single TCR beta chain sequence along with its context. The target antigen is unknown. Unique molecular identifiers were incorporated into the prepared TCRbeta library. TCRdb redid the calling of the PCR reads with MiXCR, one entry per CDR3 protein. This sample carries approximately 500,000 distinct CDR3 sequences, approximately 10% of them seen once, and the ten largest clones take around 2.2%. The length of the CDR3 is 14 residues. In germline, CDR1 is MDHEN, CDR2 SYDVKM. V was cut by 5 bases and J by 2 bases, with 13 bases left in between. The data were obtained in a study of T-cell reconstitution after alpha-beta-depleted transplantation in children. The study, taken as a whole, reports: T-cell counts and diversity at one year following transplant were attributed mainly to newly produced T cells. The origin of alpha-beta T cells about two months after transplant was reportedly several hundred expanded graft clones.

The chain combines TRBV28 with TRBJ2-7; D gene ambiguous. This clonotype was sampled from a child aged 2 to 10 with inherited bone marrow failure, due to receive a stem cell transplant. The sequences come from PBMCs, collected before TCRalphabeta/CD19-depleted stem cell transplant. The CDR3 loop is CASSPLHDPYEQYF. The CDR3 coding sequence is TGTGCCAGCAGTCCCCTCCATGACCCCTACGAGCAGTACTTC.